Below, one T cell receptor beta chain is given with its context. This table comes from immunoSEQ multiplex PCR, and its TCRdb copy is limited to in-frame clones, with some not included. The table lists a few hundred thousand clones, more than 75% of them singletons. This CDR3 spans 13 amino acids. V lost 4 bases and J 6 bases, leaving 11 bases between the germline ends. Germline CDR1 and CDR2: KGHDR and SFDVKD. The sample belongs to a study of blood T cell repertoires in COVID-19. Overall study: PBMCs, B-cell-depleted T cells, or T cells were the source of the cDNA or gDNA that made up the material.

This receptor was taken from a human donor with acute or convalescent COVID-19. The donor label of this sample is uncertain. The gene calls are TRBV24-1 and TRBJ2-5; maybe TRBD2 (5 bases). The sequencing sample was made of peripheral blood. CDR3 bases: TGTGCCACCAGTGACCTCCGGGATCAGACCCAGTACTTC. Translated, it gives CATSDLRDQTQYF.